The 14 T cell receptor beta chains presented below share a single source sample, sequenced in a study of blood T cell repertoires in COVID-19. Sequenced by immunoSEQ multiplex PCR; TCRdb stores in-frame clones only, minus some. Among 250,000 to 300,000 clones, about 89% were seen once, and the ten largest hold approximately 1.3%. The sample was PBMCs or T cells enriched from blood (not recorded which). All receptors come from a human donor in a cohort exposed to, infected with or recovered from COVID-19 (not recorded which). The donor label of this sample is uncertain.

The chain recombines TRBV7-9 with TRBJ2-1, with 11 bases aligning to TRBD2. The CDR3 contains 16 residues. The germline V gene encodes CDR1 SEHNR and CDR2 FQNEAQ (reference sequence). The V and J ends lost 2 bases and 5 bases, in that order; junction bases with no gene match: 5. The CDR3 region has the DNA TGTGCCAGCAGCTTAACTAGCGGGGGTTTAAACAATGAGCAGTTCTTC. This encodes CASSLTSGGLNNEQFF.

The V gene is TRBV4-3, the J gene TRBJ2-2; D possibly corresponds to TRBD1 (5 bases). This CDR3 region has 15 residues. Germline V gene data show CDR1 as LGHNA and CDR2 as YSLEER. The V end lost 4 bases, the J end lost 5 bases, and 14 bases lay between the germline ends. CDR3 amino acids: CASSPYSQGTGELFF. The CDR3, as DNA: TGCGCCAGCAGCCCATACTCCCAGGGTACCGGGGAGCTGTTTTTT.

The CDR3 nucleotides read TGCGCCAGCAGCTTGGGTCGGTCTACGGGGGAAGCTTTCTTT. Its translation is CASSLGRSTGEAFF. The V and J genes are TRBV5-1 and TRBJ1-1, with unresolved D. Germline V gene lookup returns CDR1 SGHRS and CDR2 YFSETQ. This CDR3 is built from 14 residues. Trimming cost V 0 bases and J 8 bases, with 14 bases left between them.

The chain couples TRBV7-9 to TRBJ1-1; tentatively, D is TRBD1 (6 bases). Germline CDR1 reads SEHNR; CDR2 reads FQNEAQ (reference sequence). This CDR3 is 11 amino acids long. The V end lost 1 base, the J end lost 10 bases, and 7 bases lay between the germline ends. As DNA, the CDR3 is TGTGCCAGCAGCTTAGACAGGGTAGCTTTCTTT. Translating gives CASSLDRVAFF.

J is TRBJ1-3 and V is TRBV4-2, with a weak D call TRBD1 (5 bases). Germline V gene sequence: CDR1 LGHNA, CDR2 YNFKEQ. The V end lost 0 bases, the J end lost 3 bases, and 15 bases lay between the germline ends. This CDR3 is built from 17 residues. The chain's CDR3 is CASSQDWRGAGGNTIYF. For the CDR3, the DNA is TGTGCCAGCAGCCAAGATTGGCGGGGCGCGGGTGGAAACACCATATATTTT.

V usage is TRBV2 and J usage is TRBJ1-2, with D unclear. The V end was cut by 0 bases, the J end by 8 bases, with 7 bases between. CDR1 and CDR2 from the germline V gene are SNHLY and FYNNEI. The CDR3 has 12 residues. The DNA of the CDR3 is TGTGCCAGCAGTGAAGCTCGGGTCGGCTACACCTTC. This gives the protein CASSEARVGYTF.

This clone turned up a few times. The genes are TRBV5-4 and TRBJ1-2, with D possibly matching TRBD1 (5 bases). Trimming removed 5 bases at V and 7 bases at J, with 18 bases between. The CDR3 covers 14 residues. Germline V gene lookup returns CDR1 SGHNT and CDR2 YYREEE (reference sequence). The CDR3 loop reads CASSVVSETAGYTF. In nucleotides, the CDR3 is TGTGCCAGCAGTGTAGTAAGCGAGACAGCTGGCTACACCTTC.

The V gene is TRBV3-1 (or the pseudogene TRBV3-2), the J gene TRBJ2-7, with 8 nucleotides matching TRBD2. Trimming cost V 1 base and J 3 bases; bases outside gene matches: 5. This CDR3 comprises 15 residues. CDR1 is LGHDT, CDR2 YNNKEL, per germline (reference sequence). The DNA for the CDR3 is TGTGCCAGCAGCCAAGGCGGGGGGCGGTTCTACGAGCAGTACTTC. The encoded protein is CASSQGGGRFYEQYF.

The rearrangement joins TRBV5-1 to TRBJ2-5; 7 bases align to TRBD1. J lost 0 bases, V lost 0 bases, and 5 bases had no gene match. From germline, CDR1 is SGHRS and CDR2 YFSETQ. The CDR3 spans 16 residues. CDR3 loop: CASSLAGTEYQETQYF. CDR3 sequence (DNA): TGCGCCAGCAGCTTGGCCGGGACAGAGTACCAAGAGACCCAGTACTTC.

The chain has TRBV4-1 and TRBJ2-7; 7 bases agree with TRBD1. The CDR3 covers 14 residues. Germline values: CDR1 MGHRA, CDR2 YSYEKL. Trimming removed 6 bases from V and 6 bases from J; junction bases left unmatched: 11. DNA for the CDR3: TGCGCCAGCAGTCTCTCGCCCGGACAGGCCGAGCAGTACTTC. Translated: CASSLSPGQAEQYF.

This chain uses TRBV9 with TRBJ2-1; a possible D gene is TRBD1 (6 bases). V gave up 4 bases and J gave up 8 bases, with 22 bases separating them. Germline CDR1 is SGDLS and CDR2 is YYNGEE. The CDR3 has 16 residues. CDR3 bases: TGTGCCAGCAGCCCCATGAAGGGGGTTGTCGTAGATGAGCAGTTCTTC. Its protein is CASSPMKGVVVDEQFF.

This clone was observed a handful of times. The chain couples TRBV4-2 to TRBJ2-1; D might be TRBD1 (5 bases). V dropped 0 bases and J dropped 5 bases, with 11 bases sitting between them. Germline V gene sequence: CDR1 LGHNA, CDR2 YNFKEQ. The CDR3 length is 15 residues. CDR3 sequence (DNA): TGTGCCAGCAGCCAAGATCGCAGGGAAGACAATGAGCAGTTCTTC. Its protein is CASSQDRREDNEQFF.

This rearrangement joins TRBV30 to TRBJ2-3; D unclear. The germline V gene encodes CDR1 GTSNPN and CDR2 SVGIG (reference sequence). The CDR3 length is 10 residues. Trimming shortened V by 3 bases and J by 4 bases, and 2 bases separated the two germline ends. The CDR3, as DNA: TGTGCCTGGAGCGCAGATACGCAGTATTTT. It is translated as CAWSADTQYF.

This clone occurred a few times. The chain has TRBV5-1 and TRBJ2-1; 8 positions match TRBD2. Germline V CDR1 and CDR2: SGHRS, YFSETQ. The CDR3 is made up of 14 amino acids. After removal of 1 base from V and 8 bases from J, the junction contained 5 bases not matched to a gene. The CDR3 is CASSLRLARDEQFF. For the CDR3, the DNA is TGCGCCAGCAGCTTGAGACTAGCGAGGGATGAGCAGTTCTTC.